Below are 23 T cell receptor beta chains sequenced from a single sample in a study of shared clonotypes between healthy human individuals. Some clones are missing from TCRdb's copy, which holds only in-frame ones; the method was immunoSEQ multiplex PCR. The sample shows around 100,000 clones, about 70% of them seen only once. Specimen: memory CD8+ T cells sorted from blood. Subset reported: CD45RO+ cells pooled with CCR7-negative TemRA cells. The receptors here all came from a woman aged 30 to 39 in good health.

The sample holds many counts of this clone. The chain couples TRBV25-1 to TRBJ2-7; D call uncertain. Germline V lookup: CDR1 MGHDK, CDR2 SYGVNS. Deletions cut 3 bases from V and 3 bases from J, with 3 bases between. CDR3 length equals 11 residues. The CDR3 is CASSDRYEQYF. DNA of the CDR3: TGTGCCAGCAGTGATCGCTACGAGCAGTACTTC.

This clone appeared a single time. The CDR3 nucleotides read TGTGCCAGCGTCCGGACTAGCGGGAGCGAGCAGTACTTC. Protein sequence: CASVRTSGSEQYF. The V and J genes are TRBV2 and TRBJ2-7, with 13 bases that match TRBD2. Germline V lookup: CDR1 SNHLY, CDR2 FYNNEI. V dropped 8 bases and J dropped 6; count of bases not matched to a gene: 4. CDR3 size: 13 residues.

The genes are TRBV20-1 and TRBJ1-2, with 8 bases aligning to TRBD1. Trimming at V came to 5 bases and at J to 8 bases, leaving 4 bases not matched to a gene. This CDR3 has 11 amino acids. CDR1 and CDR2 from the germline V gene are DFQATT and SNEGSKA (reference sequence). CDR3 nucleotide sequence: TGCAGTGCTCTACAGGGGGGCGGCTACACCTTC. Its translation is CSALQGGGYTF.

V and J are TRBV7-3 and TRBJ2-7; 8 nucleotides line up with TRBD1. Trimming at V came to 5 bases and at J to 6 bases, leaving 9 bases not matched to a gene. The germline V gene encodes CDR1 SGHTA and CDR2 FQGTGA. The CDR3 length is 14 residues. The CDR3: CASSAGQGSAEQYF. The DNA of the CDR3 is TGTGCCAGCAGCGCAGGACAGGGTAGCGCCGAGCAGTACTTC.

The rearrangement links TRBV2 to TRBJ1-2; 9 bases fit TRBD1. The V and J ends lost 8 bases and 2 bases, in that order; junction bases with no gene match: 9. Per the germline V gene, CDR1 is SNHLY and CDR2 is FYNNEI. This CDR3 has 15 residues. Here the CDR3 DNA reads TGTGCCAGCTTGCGACGGGGACAGGGAAACTATGGCTACACCTTC. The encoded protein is CASLRRGQGNYGYTF.

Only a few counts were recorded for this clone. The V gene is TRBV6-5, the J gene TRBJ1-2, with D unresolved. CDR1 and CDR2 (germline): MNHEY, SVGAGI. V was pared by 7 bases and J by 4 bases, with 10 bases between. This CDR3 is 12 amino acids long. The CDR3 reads CASTVDGYGYTF. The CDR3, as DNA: TGTGCCAGCACAGTGGATGGCTATGGCTACACCTTC.

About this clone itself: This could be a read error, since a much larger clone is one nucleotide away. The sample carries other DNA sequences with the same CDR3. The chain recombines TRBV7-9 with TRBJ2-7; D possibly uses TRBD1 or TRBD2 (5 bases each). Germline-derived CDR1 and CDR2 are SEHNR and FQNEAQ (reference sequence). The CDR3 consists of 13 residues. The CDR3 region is CASSLRRGDEQYF. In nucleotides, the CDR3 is TGTGCTAGCAGCTTGAGGAGAGGGGACGAGCAGTACTTC.

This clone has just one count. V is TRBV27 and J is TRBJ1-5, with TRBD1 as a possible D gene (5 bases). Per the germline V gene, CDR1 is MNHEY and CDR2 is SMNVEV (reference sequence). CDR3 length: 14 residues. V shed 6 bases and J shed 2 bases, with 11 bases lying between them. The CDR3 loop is CASRATGGNQPQHF. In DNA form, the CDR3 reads TGTGCCAGCAGGGCAACAGGAGGCAATCAGCCCCAGCATTTT.

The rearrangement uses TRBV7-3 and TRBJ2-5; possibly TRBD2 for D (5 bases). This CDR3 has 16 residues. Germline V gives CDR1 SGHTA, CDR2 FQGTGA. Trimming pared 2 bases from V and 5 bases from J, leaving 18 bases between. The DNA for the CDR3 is TGTGCCAGCAGCTTACCGAGGATCCGGGGTGAGGAGACCCAGTACTTC. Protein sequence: CASSLPRIRGEETQYF.

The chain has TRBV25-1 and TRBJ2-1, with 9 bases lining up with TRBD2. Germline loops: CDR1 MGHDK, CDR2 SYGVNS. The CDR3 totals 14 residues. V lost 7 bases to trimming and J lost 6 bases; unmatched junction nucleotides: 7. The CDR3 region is CASIGLAGSNEQFF. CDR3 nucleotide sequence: TGTGCCAGCATTGGTCTAGCGGGGAGCAATGAGCAGTTCTTC.

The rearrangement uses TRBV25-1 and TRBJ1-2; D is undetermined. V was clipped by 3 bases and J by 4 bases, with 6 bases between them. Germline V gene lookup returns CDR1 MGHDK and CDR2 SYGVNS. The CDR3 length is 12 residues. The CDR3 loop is CASSESPYGYTF. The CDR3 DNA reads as TGTGCCAGCAGTGAGAGCCCCTATGGCTACACCTTC.

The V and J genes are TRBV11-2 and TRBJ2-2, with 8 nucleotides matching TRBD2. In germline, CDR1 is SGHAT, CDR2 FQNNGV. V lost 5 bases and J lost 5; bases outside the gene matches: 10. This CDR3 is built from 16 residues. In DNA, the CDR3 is TGTGCCAGCAGCGATCTAAGCGGGAGAAGAACCGGGGAGCTGTTTTTT. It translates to CASSDLSGRRTGELFF. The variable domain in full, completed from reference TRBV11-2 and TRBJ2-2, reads EAGVAQSPRYKIIEKRQSVAFWCNPISGHATLYWYQQILGQGPKLLIQFQNNGVVDDSQLPKDRFSAERLKGVDSTLKIQPAKLEDSAVYLCASSDLSGRRTGELFFGEGSRLTVL.

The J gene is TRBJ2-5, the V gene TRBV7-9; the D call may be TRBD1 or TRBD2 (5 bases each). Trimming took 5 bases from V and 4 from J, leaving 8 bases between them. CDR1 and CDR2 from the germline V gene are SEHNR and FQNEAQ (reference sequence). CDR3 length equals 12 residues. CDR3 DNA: TGTGCCAGCAGCAAGAGGGGAGAGACCCAGTACTTC. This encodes CASSKRGETQYF. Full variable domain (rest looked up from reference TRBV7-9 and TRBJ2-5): DTGVSQNPRHKITKRGQNVTFRCDPISEHNRLYWYRQTLGQGPEFLTYFQNEAQLEKSRLLSDRFSAERPKGSFSTLEIQRTEQGDSAMYLCASSKRGETQYFGPGTRLLVL.

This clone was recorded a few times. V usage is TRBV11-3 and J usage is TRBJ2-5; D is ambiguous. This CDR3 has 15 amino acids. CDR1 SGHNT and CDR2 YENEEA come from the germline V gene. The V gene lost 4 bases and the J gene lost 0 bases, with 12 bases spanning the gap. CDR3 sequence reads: CASSYSLEDQETQYF. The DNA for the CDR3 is TGTGCCAGCAGCTACAGCTTAGAAGACCAAGAGACCCAGTACTTC.

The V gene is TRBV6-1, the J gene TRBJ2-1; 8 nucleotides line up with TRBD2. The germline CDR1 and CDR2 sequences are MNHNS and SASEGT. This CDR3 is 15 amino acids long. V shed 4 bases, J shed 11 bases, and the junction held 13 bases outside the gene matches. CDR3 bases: TGTGCCAGCAGTGTGGACAAATCTAGCGGGTTTAAGCAGTTCTTC. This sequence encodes CASSVDKSSGFKQFF.

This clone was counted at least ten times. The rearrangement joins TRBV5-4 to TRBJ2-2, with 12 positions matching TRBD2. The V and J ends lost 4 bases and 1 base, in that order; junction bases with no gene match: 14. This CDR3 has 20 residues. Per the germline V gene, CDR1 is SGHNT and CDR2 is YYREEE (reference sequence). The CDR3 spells CASSRSGLAGGPKNTGELFF. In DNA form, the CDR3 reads TGTGCCAGCAGCCGGTCGGGTCTAGCGGGAGGGCCAAAGAACACCGGGGAGCTGTTTTTT. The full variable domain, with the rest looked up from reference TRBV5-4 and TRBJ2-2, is ETGVTQSPTHLIKTRGQQVTLRCSSQSGHNTVSWYQQALGQGPQFIFQYYREEENGRGNFPPRFSGLQFPNYSSELNVNALELDDSALYLCASSRSGLAGGPKNTGELFFGEGSRLTVL.

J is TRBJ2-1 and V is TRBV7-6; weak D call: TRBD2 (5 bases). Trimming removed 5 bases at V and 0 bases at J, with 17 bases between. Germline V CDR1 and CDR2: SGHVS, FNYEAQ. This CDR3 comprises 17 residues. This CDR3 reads CASSPQVAQSSYNEQFF. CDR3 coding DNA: TGTGCCAGCAGCCCCCAGGTAGCGCAGAGCTCCTACAATGAGCAGTTCTTC.

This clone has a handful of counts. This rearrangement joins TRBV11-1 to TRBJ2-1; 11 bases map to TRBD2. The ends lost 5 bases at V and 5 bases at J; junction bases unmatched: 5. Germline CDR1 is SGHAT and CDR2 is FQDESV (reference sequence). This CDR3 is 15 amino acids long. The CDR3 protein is CASSPTSGSDNEQFF. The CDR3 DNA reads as TGTGCCAGCAGCCCTACTAGCGGGAGCGACAATGAGCAGTTCTTC.

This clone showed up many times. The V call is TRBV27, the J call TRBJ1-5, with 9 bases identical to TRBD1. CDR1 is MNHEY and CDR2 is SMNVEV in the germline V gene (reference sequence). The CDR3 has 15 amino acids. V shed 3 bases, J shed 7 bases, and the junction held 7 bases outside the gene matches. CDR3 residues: CASSLGTGKGQPQHF. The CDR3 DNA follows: TGTGCCAGCAGTTTGGGGACAGGGAAAGGCCAGCCCCAGCATTTT.

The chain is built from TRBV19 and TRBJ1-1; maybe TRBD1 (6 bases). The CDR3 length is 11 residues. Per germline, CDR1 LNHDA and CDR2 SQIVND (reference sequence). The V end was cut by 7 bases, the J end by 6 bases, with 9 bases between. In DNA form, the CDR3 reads TGTGCCAGTATACGGGGGCCTGAAGCTTTCTTT. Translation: CASIRGPEAFF.

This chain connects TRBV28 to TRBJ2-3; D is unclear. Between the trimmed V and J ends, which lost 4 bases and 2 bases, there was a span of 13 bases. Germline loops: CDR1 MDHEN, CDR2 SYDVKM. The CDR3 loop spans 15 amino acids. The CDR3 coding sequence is TGTGCCAGCAGTTCCACTGGGTCCCTCACAGATACGCAGTATTTT. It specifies CASSSTGSLTDTQYF.

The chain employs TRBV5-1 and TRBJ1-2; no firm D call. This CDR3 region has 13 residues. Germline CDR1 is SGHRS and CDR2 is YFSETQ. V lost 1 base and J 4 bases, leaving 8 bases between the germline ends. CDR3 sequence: CASSLWQFYGYTF. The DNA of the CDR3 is TGCGCCAGCAGCTTGTGGCAGTTCTATGGCTACACCTTC.

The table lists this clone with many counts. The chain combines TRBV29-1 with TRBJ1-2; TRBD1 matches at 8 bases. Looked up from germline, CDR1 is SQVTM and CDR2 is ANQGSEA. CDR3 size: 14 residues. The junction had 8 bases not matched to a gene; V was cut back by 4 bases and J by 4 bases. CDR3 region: CSVGIGTGIYGYTF. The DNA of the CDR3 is TGCAGCGTTGGGATAGGGACAGGCATCTATGGCTACACCTTC.